A selection of T cell receptor beta chains follows, all from one sample in a study of Graves' ophthalmopathy and Graves' hyperthyroidism. TCRdb itself ran the multiplex PCR reads through MiXCR, one entry per CDR3 protein. The sample records 650,000 to 800,000 distinct CDR3 sequences, roughly two fifths being singletons. The sequenced sample consisted of peripheral blood. These receptors were obtained from an adult man with Graves' ophthalmopathy. Both conserved end residues are part of each CDR3. The D gene is left open where the match is weak. A clone size is listed for some rows: how often the clone was seen (once, few, many), or a class if it is expanded.

CDR3aa	CDR3nt	abundance	v_gene	j_gene	d_gene
CAISEPGQGMTF	TGTGCCATCAGTGAGCCGGGACAGGGTATGACTTTC	.	TRBV10-3	TRBJ2-6	TRBD1
CASSSQYPTVYEQYF	TGTGCCAGCAGCTCCCAATACCCGACGGTCTACGAGCAGTACTTC	few	TRBV7-9	TRBJ2-7	.
CASSQDWTGAIYEQYF	TGTGCCAGCAGCCAAGATTGGACGGGAGCTATCTACGAGCAGTACTTC	few	TRBV4-2	TRBJ2-7	.
CASSLGPGAGYEQYF	TGTGCCAGCAGCTTAGGGCCAGGGGCTGGCTACGAGCAGTACTTC	.	TRBV7-9	TRBJ2-7	.
CSARDVDGYEQYF	TGCAGTGCTAGAGATGTAGATGGCTACGAGCAGTACTTC	many	TRBV20-1	TRBJ2-7	.
CASSAHREPYEQYF	TGTGCCAGCAGCGCACACAGGGAACCCTACGAGCAGTACTTC	.	TRBV7-9	TRBJ2-7	.
CASSERANYGYTF	TGTGCCAGCAGTGAGCGTGCTAACTATGGCTACACCTTC	many	TRBV2	TRBJ1-2	.
CASSNWDLVKGYTF	TGTGCCAGCAGCAACTGGGACCTGGTTAAAGGCTACACCTTC	many	TRBV7-9	TRBJ1-2	.
CASSPTSVGTQYF	TGTGCCAGCAGTCCTACTAGCGTCGGAACGCAGTATTTT	few	TRBV12-3/TRBV12-4	TRBJ2-3	TRBD2
CASSPWGDEQYF	TGTGCCAGCAGTCCGTGGGGAGACGAGCAGTACTTC	.	TRBV12-3/TRBV12-4	TRBJ2-7	.
CATYRELYGYTF	TGTGCCACCTACCGGGAACTCTATGGCTACACCTTC	many	TRBV10-3	TRBJ1-2	.
CASSPPLWRDYGYTF	TGTGCCAGCAGCCCACCCCTATGGAGAGACTATGGCTACACCTTC	.	TRBV11-1	TRBJ1-2	.
CASRDREVTDTQYF	TGTGCCAGCAGGGACAGGGAAGTTACAGATACGCAGTATTTT	.	TRBV2	TRBJ2-3	TRBD1
CASSVGGENTEAFF	TGCGCCAGCAGTGTCGGGGGCGAGAACACTGAAGCTTTCTTT	many	TRBV10-2	TRBJ1-1	.
CASSPLPQGEGTRSEKLFF	TGTGCCAGCAGCCCTCTCCCCCAGGGTGAGGGCACACGTTCGGAAAAACTGTTTTTT	few	TRBV7-2	TRBJ1-4	.
CASSERTSGRARETQYF	TGTGCCAGCAGTGAACGGACTAGCGGGAGGGCCCGGGAGACCCAGTACTTC	few	TRBV2	TRBJ2-5	TRBD2
CASSPTSGGSNEAFF	TGTGCCAGCAGTCCTACTAGCGGGGGGAGCAATGAAGCTTTCTTT	.	TRBV25-1	TRBJ1-1	.
CATSDGSPQGSTGELFF	TGTGCCACCAGTGACGGGAGCCCCCAGGGGAGCACCGGGGAGCTGTTTTTT	once	TRBV24-1	TRBJ2-2	.
CASSYRGTYEQYF	TGTGCCAGCAGTTACAGGGGGACCTACGAGCAGTACTTC	many	TRBV6-5	TRBJ2-7	.
CASSYDRVVNTEAFF	TGTGCCAGCAGTTATGACCGGGTAGTAAACACTGAAGCTTTCTTT	.	TRBV6-6	TRBJ1-1	.
CAIRPGTGREKLFF	TGTGCCATCAGACCCGGGACAGGTAGAGAAAAACTGTTTTTT	.	TRBV10-3	TRBJ1-4	TRBD1
CASSSGPNQPQHF	TGTGCCAGCAGTTCAGGCCCAAATCAGCCCCAGCATTTT	many	TRBV25-1	TRBJ1-5	.
CSSRTDLETQYF	TGCAGCTCACGGACAGACCTTGAGACCCAGTACTTC	.	TRBV29-1	TRBJ2-5	.
CASSSQGVGGYTF	TGTGCCAGCAGCTCACAGGGGGTGGGTGGCTACACCTTC	many	TRBV7-2	TRBJ1-2	TRBD1
CSARGGRIYEQYF	TGCAGTGCTAGGGGGGGTCGTATCTACGAGCAGTACTTC	many	TRBV20-1	TRBJ2-7	.
CAISDTDTVNAF	TGTGCCATCAGTGACACCGATACGGTAAACGCCTTC	many	TRBV10-3	TRBJ1-2	.
CAIGDRGHEKLFF	TGTGCCATCGGGGACAGGGGGCACGAAAAACTGTTTTTT	.	TRBV10-3	TRBJ1-4	TRBD1
CASSLSDEKLFF	TGTGCCAGCAGCTTGTCGGATGAAAAACTGTTTTTT	many	TRBV5-5	TRBJ1-4	.
CASSGRRVNTEAFF	TGTGCCAGCAGTGGGAGGAGAGTGAACACTGAAGCTTTCTTT	few	TRBV6-1	TRBJ1-1	.
CASSQEFRRGRSFYEQYF	TGCGCCAGCAGCCAAGAATTCCGCAGGGGACGTAGTTTCTACGAGCAGTACTTC	.	TRBV4-1	TRBJ2-7	.
CASSDRAYGYTF	TGTGCCAGTAGCGACAGGGCGTATGGCTACACCTTC	many	TRBV19	TRBJ1-2	TRBD1
CATSWHQETQYF	TGTGCCACCAGCTGGCACCAAGAGACCCAGTACTTC	few	TRBV24-1	TRBJ2-5	.
CASRPQSGARTEAFF	TGTGCCAGCCGTCCCCAGTCGGGGGCTCGGACTGAAGCTTTCTTT	.	TRBV25-1	TRBJ1-1	.
CSASMGYEQYF	TGCAGTGCTAGTATGGGCTACGAGCAGTACTTC	many	TRBV20-1	TRBJ2-7	.
CASSESNRENTEAFF	TGTGCCAGCAGTGAATCAAACAGGGAGAACACTGAAGCTTTCTTT	.	TRBV25-1	TRBJ1-1	.
CASSSGTGGMNTEAFF	TGTGCCAGCAGCTCCGGGACAGGGGGCATGAACACTGAAGCTTTCTTT	.	TRBV7-9	TRBJ1-1	TRBD1
CASSVVGASTGELFF	TGTGCCAGCAGCGTAGTGGGGGCTTCGACCGGGGAGCTGTTTTTT	many	TRBV9	TRBJ2-2	.
CASSFDRALGNSPLHF	TGTGCTAGCAGCTTCGACAGGGCCTTAGGCAATTCACCCCTCCACTTT	many	TRBV7-7	TRBJ1-6	TRBD1
CSAERRLAQDTQYF	TGCAGCGCCGAGCGAAGGTTGGCACAAGATACGCAGTATTTT	few	TRBV29-1	TRBJ2-3	.
CAWSGKQGNNQPQHF	TGTGCCTGGAGTGGAAAACAGGGTAACAATCAGCCCCAGCATTTT	.	TRBV30	TRBJ1-5	.
CASTKTRRGLSLQETQYF	TGTGCCAGCACCAAAACTCGGAGAGGGTTGTCTCTCCAAGAGACCCAGTACTTC	many	TRBV7-8	TRBJ2-5	.
CASRYRTGSSYEQYF	TGTGCCAGCAGATATCGAACAGGAAGCTCCTACGAGCAGTACTTC	.	TRBV12-3/TRBV12-4	TRBJ2-7	.
CAIQRQDYNEQFF	TGTGCCATTCAGAGACAGGACTACAATGAGCAGTTCTTC	.	TRBV24-1	TRBJ2-1	.
CATSASRQGGTEAFF	TGTGCCACCAGTGCTAGTAGGCAGGGGGGCACTGAAGCTTTCTTT	.	TRBV24-1	TRBJ1-1	TRBD1
CATSETGTGNHEQYF	TGTGCCACCAGTGAGACCGGGACAGGGAACCACGAGCAGTACTTC	few	TRBV24-1	TRBJ2-7	TRBD1
CASSPGPWGYGYTF	TGTGCCAGCAGCCCGGGGCCCTGGGGGTATGGCTACACCTTC	few	TRBV5-1	TRBJ1-2	.
CASRIGGGETQYF	TGTGCCAGCAGAATCGGCGGGGGGGAGACCCAGTACTTC	once	TRBV7-9	TRBJ2-5	TRBD2
CSVLTGALYGYTF	TGCAGCGTCCTGACAGGGGCGCTCTATGGCTACACCTTC	many	TRBV29-1	TRBJ1-2	TRBD1
CASSLIVGAYEQYF	TGTGCCAGCAGCTTAATCGTGGGCGCCTACGAGCAGTACTTC	.	TRBV7-9	TRBJ2-7	.
CAISVDRARGYTF	TGTGCCATCAGTGTGGACAGGGCTAGGGGCTACACCTTC	many	TRBV10-3	TRBJ1-2	TRBD1
CASSLDSSEAFF	TGTGCCAGCAGCTTAGATAGTTCCGAAGCTTTCTTT	.	TRBV7-8	TRBJ1-1	.
CAISESQGRAETQYF	TGTGCCATCAGTGAGTCACAGGGGCGAGCAGAGACCCAGTACTTC	many	TRBV10-3	TRBJ2-5	TRBD1
CASSPGGGLNGYTF	TGTGCCAGCAGCCCCGGGGGGGGACTTAATGGCTACACCTTC	many	TRBV6-6	TRBJ1-2	.
CASSAVSGAGLEQYF	TGCGCCAGCAGCGCGGTATCGGGGGCAGGCCTTGAGCAGTACTTC	many	TRBV5-1	TRBJ2-7	.
CASSLGTGGAETQHF	TGTGCCAGCAGCTTAGGGACAGGGGGCGCTGAGACCCAGCATTTT	.	TRBV7-9	TRBJ1-5	TRBD1
CASSCHNWDRGRDYGYTF	TGTGCCAGCAGCTGTCATAACTGGGACAGGGGGCGGGACTATGGCTACACCTTC	few	TRBV12-3/TRBV12-4	TRBJ1-2	TRBD1
CASHRDWGGYTF	TGTGCCAGCCACAGGGATTGGGGCGGCTACACCTTC	.	TRBV6-1	TRBJ1-2	.
CASSLRGGAGTGELFF	TGTGCCAGCAGCCTCCGCGGGGGGGCGGGCACCGGGGAGCTGTTTTTT	.	TRBV9	TRBJ2-2	TRBD2
CASSHGLGGELFF	TGTGCCAGCAGCCACGGGCTAGGCGGGGAGCTGTTTTTT	many	TRBV7-3	TRBJ2-2	.
CASSSPLPNTGELFF	TGTGCCAGCAGTTCCCCCCTCCCGAACACCGGGGAGCTGTTTTTT	few	TRBV25-1	TRBJ2-2	.